This TCR beta chain was recorded in a study of blood T cell repertoires in COVID-19 (TCRdb year 2020). For the wider study: The collaborator samples originated in the United States, Italy and Spain and spanned the acute and convalescent phases of COVID-19. The prospective study material was composed of cDNA or gDNA derived from T cells, B-cell-depleted T cells, or PBMCs. Where HLA class I and class II types were available, the types were taken from metadata supplied by the sample provider, not from assay-based typing. The dataset comprised deeply sampled blood TCRbeta repertoires from subjects exposed to, actively infected with, or recovered from COVID-19. Nearly every sample came with metadata listing a de-identified subject ID, COVID-19 status, age in years and sex. The samples were drawn from two sources: the first 160 participants of the ongoing ImmuneRACE study, and over 950 subjects contributed by 6 global collaborators. A freely available public database, intended as a resource for researchers studying the immune response to SARS-CoV-2, is where the repertoires were released.

What the authors observed across the whole study: The amount of clinical and demographic metadata varied by source and participant and was provided uncurated.

As to this clone: Which antigen it targets is not known. Base qualities are not provided; no much larger clone lies one nucleotide away.

At one collaborating source in Seattle, patients were enrolled during active infection and were followed longitudinally through the course of disease. Each collaborating institution followed its own protocols to collect whole blood in K2EDTA tubes. Collaborator samples were shipped for TCRbeta analysis as frozen whole blood, isolated PBMCs, or DNA extracted from either sample type. The CDR3, from cysteine to phenylalanine, totals 14 residues. The kept DNA is CDR3 alone, 42 bases in frame from the first base. CDR1 and CDR2, looked up from the germline V gene, are MGHDK and SYGVNS. V loses 0 bases, J loses 2 bases, and the germline ends lie 5 bases apart. TCRbeta CDR3 regions were amplified from genomic DNA using the immunoSEQ Assay, a bias-controlled multiplex PCR. The study's own analysis went as follows. The number of nucleated cells in each sample was estimated from the amplification of reference gene primers within the assay. To quantify the absolute abundance of each unique TCRbeta CDR3 rearrangement, sequence reads were collapsed and filtered. For each sample, productive Simpson clonality was calculated by taking the square root of Simpson's diversity index across productive rearrangements. As stored in TCRdb, this immuneACCESS dataset retains in-frame rearrangements with V and J assigned. A fraction of the clones does not appear; measured against another copy, unresolved V genes explain less than half of the discrepancy, and the remainder lacks a known reason. D and trimming come from the DNA, and the V and J calls and clone size come from that table. Across this sample there are fewer than 450,000 clones, with more than 75% seen only once. Roughly 6% of the sample lies in the top ten.

The sequenced material came from peripheral blood. The chain joins TRBV25-1 to TRBJ1-5, with TRBD1 perhaps the D gene, on 5 matching bases. The clonotype originates from a woman between 45 and 65 years old with COVID-19, enrolled during active disease. The encoded CDR3 is CASSEYRGNQPQHF. The nucleotides read TGTGCCAGCAGTGAATACAGGGGCAATCAGCCCCAGCATTTT.